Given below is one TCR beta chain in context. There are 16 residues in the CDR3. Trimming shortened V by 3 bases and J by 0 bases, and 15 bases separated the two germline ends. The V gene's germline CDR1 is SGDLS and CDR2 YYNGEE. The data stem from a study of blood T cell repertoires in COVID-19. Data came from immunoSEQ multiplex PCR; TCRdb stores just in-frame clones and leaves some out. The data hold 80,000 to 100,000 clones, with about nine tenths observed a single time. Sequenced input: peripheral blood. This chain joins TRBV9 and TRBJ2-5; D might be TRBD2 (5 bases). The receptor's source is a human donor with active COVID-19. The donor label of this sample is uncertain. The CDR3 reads CASSGAAGTYQETQYF. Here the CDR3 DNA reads TGTGCCAGCAGCGGAGCGGCGGGTACCTACCAAGAGACCCAGTACTTC.